The 32 T cell receptor beta chains reported below all come from one sample, sequenced in a study of human T cells and chemical hapten exposure. Via MiXCR, TCRdb re-called the RACE reads, giving one row per CDR3 protein. The table includes roughly 53,000 distinct CDR3 sequences, approximately 9.9% detected once. Stated time point: patch test 3, about 24 weeks after DPC sensitization. Specified treatment: therapeutic diphenylcyclopropenone sensitization with weekly scalp DPC. Source: whole blood, taken in connection with sensitization to the hapten diphenylcyclopropenone (DPC). The source of these receptors is a woman aged 35 to 49 with alopecia areata. Some clones in this sample may be carry-over from other donors' samples.

This clonotype was observed a handful of times. The chain joins TRBV3-1 to TRBJ2-7; maybe TRBD1 (5 bases). From germline, CDR1 is LGHDT and CDR2 YNNKEL (reference sequence). CDR3 length: 15 residues. V dropped 3 bases and J dropped 7 bases, with 19 bases sitting between them. For the CDR3, the DNA is TGTGCCAGCAGCCAGAGACAGATAGCTACCGGTGAGCAGTACTTC. Protein product: CASSQRQIATGEQYF.

Turning to this clonotype: Just one base apart from a much larger clone, this may be a read error. V is TRBV12-3 or TRBV12-4 and J is TRBJ2-7, with 13 bases fitting TRBD2. Losses at the gene ends were 5 bases for V and 0 bases for J; bases not matched to a gene: 4. CDR3 size: 16 residues. The CDR3 here is CASSGLAGDISYEQYF. CDR3 DNA sequence: TGTGCCAGCAGTGGACTAGCGGGGGACATCTCCTACGAGCAGTACTTC.

This clonotype came up many times. This chain connects TRBV6-2 or TRBV6-3 to TRBJ2-2, with 7 bases identical to TRBD1. The CDR3 runs 14 residues. V gave up 2 bases and J gave up 6 bases; unmatched junction bases: 3. CDR1 and CDR2 from the germline V gene are MNHEY and SVGEGT. CDR3 sequence: CASSYVTGAGELFF. The CDR3, as DNA: TGTGCCAGCAGTTACGTTACAGGGGCCGGGGAGCTGTTTTTT.

This chain uses TRBV9 with TRBJ2-1, with TRBD2 matching 14 bases. The CDR3 loop spans 17 amino acids. Germline trimming cut 4 bases from V and 4 bases from J; bases unmatched to any gene: 7. In germline, CDR1 is SGDLS, CDR2 YYNGEE. Written as DNA, the CDR3 is TGTGCCAGCAGCCCCCGGACTAGCGGGGGGTCTTACAATGAGCAGTTCTTC. Protein: CASSPRTSGGSYNEQFF.

This chain connects TRBV6-6 to TRBJ2-7, with 7 nucleotides matching TRBD2. The germline gives CDR1 MNHNY, CDR2 SVGAGI (reference sequence). CDR3 length: 14 residues. J gave up 1 base and V 2 bases, and 2 bases lay outside the gene matches. CDR3 protein: CASSYELASYEQYF. For the CDR3, the DNA is TGTGCCAGCAGTTACGAACTAGCGTCCTACGAGCAGTACTTC.

This chain joins TRBV12-2 and TRBJ2-2; TRBD1 is the table's D call, not checked against the DNA. TRBV12-2 is marked as a pseudogene. The CDR3 is 12 residues long. This chain's CDR3 is CAGHRRTGELFF. CDR3 in DNA: TGTGCAGGCCACAGGAGAACCGGGGAGCTGTTTTTT.

J is TRBJ2-3 and V is TRBV7-8; D possibly matches TRBD1 or TRBD2 (6 bases each). The CDR3 is made up of 15 amino acids. Germline V gene lookup returns CDR1 SGHVS and CDR2 FQNEAQ. The V end was cut by 5 bases, the J end by 1 base, with 13 bases between. The CDR3 nucleotides read TGTGCCAGCAGCACCCCCCGGGGGCGCACAGATACGCAGTATTTT. This translates into CASSTPRGRTDTQYF.

The V gene is TRBV2, the J gene TRBJ2-7; TRBD1 aligns across 8 bases. The trim removed 8 bases at V and 3 bases at J, leaving 0 bases unmatched. The CDR3 is 11 residues long. Germline CDR1 is SNHLY and CDR2 is FYNNEI. Written as DNA, the CDR3 is TGTGCCAGCGGACAGGGCTACGAGCAGTACTTC. The encoded protein is CASGQGYEQYF.

This clonotype was seen at least ten times. J is TRBJ2-1 and V is TRBV12-5; D might be TRBD2 (5 bases). Germline V gene lookup returns CDR1 LGHNT and CDR2 FRNRAP. The V and J ends lost 2 bases and 5 bases respectively, with 7 bases between them. The CDR3 spans 13 residues. DNA of the CDR3: TGTGCTAGTGGTTTGTCGGAGGACAATGAGCAGTTCTTC. Protein: CASGLSEDNEQFF.

The table lists this clonotype with many counts. The chain is built from TRBV29-1 and TRBJ1-1; a possible D gene is TRBD1 (5 bases). This CDR3 has 14 residues. Looked up from germline, CDR1 is SQVTM and CDR2 is ANQGSEA. V lost 6 bases to trimming and J lost 4 bases, with 18 bases between them. The DNA for the CDR3 is TGCAGCGTATCGACAGTCACGGGAGGCACTGAAGCTTTCTTT. Its translation: CSVSTVTGGTEAFF.

The J gene is TRBJ2-1, the V gene TRBV7-3, with D unresolved. The germline V gene has CDR1 SGHTA and CDR2 FQGTGA. The V and J ends lost 0 bases and 9 bases respectively, with 9 bases between them. There are 13 residues in the CDR3. Here the CDR3 reads CASSLTPGAEQFF. For the CDR3, the DNA is TGTGCCAGCAGCTTAACTCCAGGCGCTGAGCAGTTCTTC.

This clonotype appeared a few times. The chain carries TRBV7-3 and TRBJ1-1; D ambiguous. This CDR3 comprises 13 residues. Germline V CDR1 and CDR2: SGHTA, FQGTGA. Trimming removed 4 bases from V and 3 bases from J, with 9 bases in between. This CDR3 is CASSSNADTEAFF. For the CDR3, the DNA is TGTGCCAGCAGCTCGAACGCCGACACTGAAGCTTTCTTT.

The CDR3 nucleotides are TGTGCCAGCAGCTTATTGGGACAGACCACAGATACGCAGTATTTT. Its protein product is CASSLLGQTTDTQYF. This sequence joins TRBV7-2 and TRBJ2-3; TRBD1 aligns across 7 bases. Germline lookup yields CDR1 SGHTA and CDR2 FQGNSA. The CDR3 is 15 amino acids. V was clipped by 2 bases and J by 2 bases; unmatched bases: 4.

This clonotype came up a few times. V and J are TRBV4-3 and TRBJ2-3, with TRBD1 matching 9 bases. With 2 bases clipped from V and 2 bases from J, the junction kept 5 bases outside the gene matches. The length of the CDR3 is 16 residues. Germline V lookup: CDR1 LGHNA, CDR2 YSLEER. CDR3 protein: CASSQSRTGATDTQYF. In nucleotides, the CDR3 is TGCGCCAGCAGCCAATCTAGGACAGGGGCCACAGATACGCAGTATTTT.

V usage is TRBV18 and J usage is TRBJ2-7; no reliable D call. Deletions cut 2 bases from V and 4 bases from J, with 15 bases between. The germline CDR1 and CDR2 sequences are KGHSH and LQKENI. The CDR3 loop spans 15 amino acids. The CDR3, as DNA: TGTGCCAGCTCACCATCCCGAGGAGCTTTTTACGAGCAGTACTTC. Its protein is CASSPSRGAFYEQYF.

This clonotype was observed at least ten times. This chain links TRBV20-1 with TRBJ1-1; D is ambiguous. The germline gives CDR1 DFQATT, CDR2 SNEGSKA (reference sequence). The germline V and J ends were trimmed by 3 bases and 2 bases, with 7 bases remaining between them. The CDR3 contains 12 residues. CDR3 DNA: TGCAGTGCTAGGGATCCCAACACTGAAGCTTTCTTT. It codes for CSARDPNTEAFF.

This clonotype came up a few times. CDR3 DNA sequence: TGTGCTAGTGGTTTGCCTCAGCCCGACCCATACAATGAGCAGTTCTTC. Its translation: CASGLPQPDPYNEQFF. This chain links TRBV12-5 with TRBJ2-1; D not resolved. Between the trimmed V and J ends, which lost 2 bases and 4 bases, there was a span of 15 bases. Germline V gives CDR1 LGHNT, CDR2 FRNRAP. The CDR3 extends over 16 amino acids.

The chain couples TRBV3-1 to TRBJ1-3; TRBD1 matches 8 bases. With V trimmed by 3 bases and J by 2 bases, 3 bases remained unmatched. The CDR3 spans 15 residues. Germline assignment: CDR1 LGHDT and CDR2 YNNKEL (reference sequence). Here the CDR3 DNA reads TGTGCCAGCAGCCACACGGACAGGGCTGGAAACACCATATATTTT. It encodes CASSHTDRAGNTIYF.

The V gene is TRBV4-3, the J gene TRBJ2-5; the D gene is possibly TRBD2 (6 bases). Trimming took 4 bases from V and 2 from J, leaving 11 bases between them. Germline-derived CDR1 and CDR2 are LGHNA and YSLEER. CDR3 length: 14 amino acids. The CDR3 DNA reads TGCGCCAGCAGCCTAATGACTAGTCAAGAGACCCAGTACTTC. It encodes CASSLMTSQETQYF.

This chain links TRBV18 with TRBJ1-6, with 8 bases that match TRBD1. The CDR3 is 18 amino acids. V gave up 6 bases and J gave up 4 bases; unmatched junction bases: 14. Germline assignment: CDR1 KGHSH and CDR2 LQKENI. CDR3 DNA: TGTGCCAGCTCTCGGGGTCTACAGGGGGAAAGATATAATTCACCCCTCCACTTT. As protein: CASSRGLQGERYNSPLHF. Together with reference TRBV18 and TRBJ1-6, the CDR3 gives the full variable domain: NAGVMQNPRHLVRRRGQEARLRCSPMKGHSHVYWYRQLPEEGLKFMVYLQKENIIDESGMPKERFSAEFPKEGPSILRIQQVVRGDSAAYFCASSRGLQGERYNSPLHFGNGTRLTVT.

This clonotype was observed a few times. The chain couples TRBV11-1 to TRBJ2-2; D is unclear. Trimming took 3 bases from V and 3 from J, leaving 5 bases between them. This CDR3 comprises 13 residues. Per the germline V gene, CDR1 is SGHAT and CDR2 is FQDESV (reference sequence). The CDR3, as DNA: TGTGCCAGCAGCTTCGGGTACACCGGGGAGCTGTTTTTT. Amino acids: CASSFGYTGELFF.

This rearrangement joins TRBV6-5 to TRBJ2-1, with TRBD2 as a possible D gene (6 bases). The CDR3 loop spans 15 amino acids. Trimming shortened V by 9 bases and J by 6 bases, and 21 bases separated the two germline ends. Germline V gene lookup returns CDR1 MNHEY and CDR2 SVGAGI. CDR3 sequence (DNA): TGTGCCAGTAGTCCGGGGACGGGACTTGGCAATGAGCAGTTCTTC. Translated, it gives CASSPGTGLGNEQFF.

This clonotype has ten or more counts. V and J are TRBV15 and TRBJ1-4; D is ambiguous. Per the germline V gene, CDR1 is LNHNV and CDR2 is YYDKDF (reference sequence). V was pared by 4 bases and J by 0 bases, with 12 bases between. The CDR3 covers 16 residues. The CDR3 nucleotides read TGTGCCACCAGCATGGACGACTCCCCAACTAATGAAAAACTGTTTTTT. This sequence encodes CATSMDDSPTNEKLFF.

This clonotype turned up a few times. The CDR3 nucleotides read TGCAGTGCTAGAGATCCCTCCTATGGCTACACCTTC. This gives the protein CSARDPSYGYTF. This chain uses TRBV20-1 with TRBJ1-2; no clear D gene. V was shortened by 0 bases and J by 4 bases, with 6 bases between the two germline ends. Looked up from germline, CDR1 is DFQATT and CDR2 is SNEGSKA (reference sequence). The length of the CDR3 is 12 residues.

This clonotype has a count of ten or more. This chain joins TRBV5-4 and TRBJ2-4; no clear D gene. This CDR3 is built from 16 residues. V was trimmed by 4 bases and J by 4 bases, leaving 18 bases between them. Germline assignment: CDR1 SGHNT and CDR2 YYREEE (reference sequence). CDR3 nucleotides: TGTGCCAGCAGCCCTCACCCCACGGACCCTAAAAACATTCAGTACTTC. Translation gives CASSPHPTDPKNIQYF. Full variable domain (rest looked up from reference TRBV5-4 and TRBJ2-4): ETGVTQSPTHLIKTRGQQVTLRCSSQSGHNTVSWYQQALGQGPQFIFQYYREEENGRGNFPPRFSGLQFPNYSSELNVNALELDDSALYLCASSPHPTDPKNIQYFGAGTRLSVL.

This chain links TRBV7-6 with TRBJ2-2; D not certain. CDR1 SGHVS and CDR2 FNYEAQ come from the germline V gene. This CDR3 is built from 18 residues. The V gene lost 5 bases and the J gene lost 3 bases, with 22 bases spanning the gap. DNA for the CDR3: TGTGCCAGCAGCCCACCCCCCCCCGGAGCCTGGGACACCGGGGAGCTGTTTTTT. Protein product: CASSPPPPGAWDTGELFF.

Ten or more counts support this clonotype. This chain connects TRBV20-1 to TRBJ1-2; D is uncertain. There are 16 residues in the CDR3. Germline values: CDR1 DFQATT, CDR2 SNEGSKA (reference sequence). V shed 3 bases and J shed 7 bases, with 24 bases lying between them. The CDR3 DNA sequence: TGCAGTGCTAGTCATAGGCCGGGCAGCCGGGGTAGTGGCTACACCTTC. It translates to CSASHRPGSRGSGYTF.

The chain carries TRBV3-1 and TRBJ2-1; possible D gene TRBD1, 6 bases. This CDR3 has 12 residues. CDR1 is LGHDT, CDR2 YNNKEL, per germline (reference sequence). Trimming cost V 4 bases and J 7 bases, with 8 bases left between them. CDR3 protein: CASSPGVNEQFF. CDR3 DNA: TGTGCCAGCAGCCCAGGGGTGAATGAGCAGTTCTTC.

This clonotype has more than one count but fewer than ten. V is TRBV6-5 and J is TRBJ2-5; 8 bases fit TRBD2. The CDR3 runs to 16 residues. Germline V gene lookup returns CDR1 MNHEY and CDR2 SVGAGI. Trimming cost V 5 bases and J 7 bases; bases outside gene matches: 15. CDR3 nucleotide sequence: TGTGCCAGCAGTAGGGTGGGGACTAGGGGTATGAGGACCCAGTACTTC. This sequence encodes CASSRVGTRGMRTQYF.

The chain uses TRBV5-1 and TRBJ1-1, with D possibly TRBD1 on 6 matching bases. The CDR3 totals 13 residues. Germline lookup yields CDR1 SGHRS and CDR2 YFSETQ. Trimming removed 2 bases from V and 11 bases from J, with 16 bases in between. CDR3 residues: CASSLTGTIDAFF. The CDR3 region has the DNA TGCGCCAGCAGCTTAACCGGGACAATTGATGCTTTCTTT.

This clonotype was observed many times. This rearrangement joins TRBV5-1 to TRBJ2-2; D is undetermined. CDR3 length: 16 amino acids. V was clipped by 2 bases and J by 2 bases, with 13 bases between them. Germline CDR1 and CDR2: SGHRS and YFSETQ. CDR3 DNA sequence: TGCGCCAGCAGCTTCGGTAGTCTGGCTAACACCGGGGAGCTGTTTTTT. Protein: CASSFGSLANTGELFF.

This rearrangement joins TRBV11-2 to TRBJ2-1; 10 bases align to TRBD2. V lost 1 base to trimming and J lost 6 bases; unmatched junction nucleotides: 3. The germline V gene encodes CDR1 SGHAT and CDR2 FQNNGV. CDR3 length equals 15 residues. CDR3 coding DNA: TGTGCCAGCAGCTTAGTGGGACTAGCGATCAATGAGCAGTTCTTC. Translating it yields CASSLVGLAINEQFF.